These 23 T cell receptor beta chains came from one sample sequenced in a study of T cells expressing NK-cell markers. For each CDR3 protein, TCRdb gives one entry from its re-call of the 5' RACE reads, without DNA. Its table lists approximately 420,000 distinct CDR3 sequences. Sequenced input: blood T cells: a sorted CD56 or NKG2C T cell subset, CD4+ or CD8+ T cells, or bulk PBMC T cells (not recorded which). All receptors derive from a woman aged 50 to 60 in good health.

The chain carries TRBV12-3 or TRBV12-4 and TRBJ1-5; TCRdb outputs TRBD1, but without DNA this stays unchecked. There are 16 residues in the CDR3. The CDR3 reads CASSSNTGLGNQPQHF.

This chain links TRBV12-3 or TRBV12-4 with TRBJ2-2; no DNA is available, so the TRBD1 call from TCRdb remains unchecked. The length of the CDR3 is 16 residues. The chain's CDR3 is CASSPPRGQYYGELFF.

The V call is TRBV12-3 or TRBV12-4, the J call TRBJ1-3; TCRdb calls TRBD1, which cannot be checked without DNA. This CDR3 spans 13 amino acids. The CDR3 loop reads CASRMDNRNTIYF.

V is TRBV21-1 and J is TRBJ2-6; as DNA is missing, the TRBD1 call by TCRdb cannot be tested. TRBV21-1 represents a pseudogene. CDR3 size: 20 residues. CDR3 sequence reads: CASSKDSGQENPPGANVLTF.

CDR3 in amino acids: CASRIGLGAYEQYF. The chain has TRBV27 and TRBJ2-7; TCRdb picks TRBD2, but there is no DNA to check that call. This CDR3 contains 14 residues. CDR1 and CDR2 from the germline V gene are MNHEY and SMNVEV (reference sequence).

This chain connects TRBV5-1 to TRBJ2-1; the D gene TCRdb calls, TRBD2, cannot be checked with no DNA. This CDR3 is built from 15 residues. Germline V gene data show CDR1 as SGHRS and CDR2 as YFSETQ. CDR3 region: CASSPSGLEFAEQFF.

V is TRBV11-2 and J is TRBJ2-4. The germline CDR1 and CDR2 sequences are SGHAT and FQNNGV. This CDR3 comprises 16 residues. CDR3 sequence reads: CASSSVGGGAKNIQYF.

The chain combines TRBV24-1 with TRBJ1-2. This CDR3 comprises 14 residues. Germline V gene data show CDR1 as KGHDR and CDR2 as SFDVKD. CDR3: CATSDLTAPYGYTF.

The gene calls are TRBV18 and TRBJ2-3; TCRdb's assignment of TRBD1 cannot be checked, as there is no DNA. This CDR3 has 15 amino acids. The V gene's germline CDR1 is KGHSH and CDR2 LQKENI. CDR3 sequence reads: CASSPLRGPTDTQYF.

This chain joins TRBV20-1 and TRBJ2-1; TCRdb calls TRBD1, which cannot be checked without DNA. Germline loops: CDR1 DFQATT, CDR2 SNEGSKA (reference sequence). The CDR3 loop spans 14 amino acids. The CDR3 sequence: CSARVRGLYNEQFF.

The CDR3 sequence: CASSLSGAPTDTQYF. The rearrangement joins TRBV7-8 to TRBJ2-3; TCRdb picks TRBD1, but there is no DNA to check that call. Germline V lookup: CDR1 SGHVS, CDR2 FQNEAQ. This CDR3 spans 15 amino acids.

The chain combines TRBV25-1 with TRBJ2-7. The CDR3 is 19 amino acids. CDR1 and CDR2 (germline): MGHDK, SYGVNS. The CDR3 protein is CASSEYLEAPSGISYEQYF.

This rearrangement joins TRBV24-1 to TRBJ2-2; TCRdb returns TRBD1, unconfirmable since there is no DNA. CDR1 KGHDR and CDR2 SFDVKD come from the germline V gene. The CDR3 is 15 amino acids. Here the CDR3 reads CATTKTESNTGELFF.

This chain joins TRBV11-2 and TRBJ2-1; without DNA, the TCRdb call of TRBD2 cannot be checked. CDR1 SGHAT and CDR2 FQNNGV come from the germline V gene. The CDR3 totals 18 residues. The CDR3 region is CASTLGGLAVSRLDEQFF.

V is TRBV7-8 and J is TRBJ2-3; TCRdb reports TRBD2, a call that lacks DNA to check it against. The germline gives CDR1 SGHVS, CDR2 FQNEAQ. The CDR3 consists of 18 residues. The CDR3 is CASSLGSAGETGTDTQYF.

V is TRBV25-1 and J is TRBJ2-4; TCRdb picks TRBD1, but there is no DNA to check that call. The CDR3 is made up of 14 amino acids. Germline-derived CDR1 and CDR2 are MGHDK and SYGVNS. CDR3 sequence reads: CASSGPGQGFIQYF.

The chain couples TRBV28 to TRBJ1-4; TCRdb selects TRBD1, and the lack of DNA leaves this call unchecked. The CDR3 totals 15 residues. The V gene's germline CDR1 is MDHEN and CDR2 SYDVKM. The CDR3 loop is CASRRQGPQGEKLFF.

The J gene is TRBJ2-1, the V gene TRBV4-1; TCRdb outputs TRBD2, but without DNA this stays unchecked. Germline loops: CDR1 MGHRA, CDR2 YSYEKL. The CDR3 has 16 residues. The CDR3 here is CASSQDSGPYGNEQFF.

The rearrangement links TRBV12-3 or TRBV12-4 to TRBJ2-2; TCRdb reports TRBD1, a call that lacks DNA to check it against. This CDR3 contains 15 residues. CDR3 protein: CASRSDRVYTGELFF.

This sequence joins TRBV7-8 and TRBJ1-1; the D gene TCRdb calls, TRBD1, cannot be checked with no DNA. This CDR3 has 15 residues. The germline gives CDR1 SGHVS, CDR2 FQNEAQ. CDR3 sequence: CASSPRRDPNTEAFF.

The J gene is TRBJ2-2, the V gene TRBV4-1. Per the germline V gene, CDR1 is MGHRA and CDR2 is YSYEKL. The CDR3 extends over 15 amino acids. CDR3 protein: CASSQVLSGTGELFF.

This chain uses TRBV7-2 with TRBJ2-5; TCRdb selects TRBD2, and the lack of DNA leaves this call unchecked. CDR3 size: 13 residues. CDR1 is SGHTA, CDR2 FQGNSA, per germline. The CDR3: CASTSGYQETQYF.

The chain couples TRBV11-3 to TRBJ1-3; as DNA is missing, the TRBD1 call by TCRdb cannot be tested. This CDR3 is built from 19 residues. Germline CDR1 SGHNT, CDR2 YENEEA. Here the CDR3 reads CASSGRQGMELSSGNTIYF.